A single sample is the source of the 5 T cell receptor beta chains below, sequenced in a study of CD8+CD57+ T cells in acquired aplastic anemia. The study profiled TCR beta VDJ and CDR3 using genomic DNA as template. TCRdb called the reads again in MiXCR, with one record for every CDR3 protein. The sample includes about 160,000 distinct CDR3 sequences, 40% to 55% of them seen just once. The authors sequenced patients whose flow cytometry had shown CD8+CD57+ cell expansion. The sample taken for sequencing was sorted CD4+, CD8+, or CD8+CD57+ T cells (not recorded which) from PBMCs. These receptors were collected from a human donor with aplastic anemia.

As for this clonotype: A read error may explain this, as a much larger clone is one base away. This chain uses TRBV12-3 or TRBV12-4 with TRBJ1-2; possible D gene TRBD1, 5 bases. There are 15 residues in the CDR3. The DNA of the CDR3 is TGTGCCAGCAGTTTAGGTGGGGCAGGAAACTATGGCTGCACCTTC. Protein: CASSLGGAGNYGCTF.

V and J are TRBV10-3 and TRBJ1-3; a weak D match, TRBD1 (5 bases). The CDR3 totals 18 residues. With 10 bases removed from V and 0 bases from J, the gap between germline ends came to 25 bases. The germline V gene has CDR1 ENHRY and CDR2 SYGVKD. CDR3 bases: TGTGCCAGCAGCGTTTCAGCGGGGAGCGGGGCCTCTGGAAACACCATATATTTT. Its protein product is CASSVSAGSGASGNTIYF.

V gene TRBV19 combines with J gene TRBJ1-6; D may be TRBD1 (6 bases). Germline CDR1 is LNHDA and CDR2 is SQIVND (reference sequence). This CDR3 spans 15 amino acids. The V end lost 3 bases, the J end lost 5 bases, and 11 bases lay between the germline ends. In DNA, the CDR3 is TGTGCCAGTAGTATCGGGCGACAGGATAATTCACCCCTCCACTTT. Encoded protein: CASSIGRQDNSPLHF.

This clonotype was found many times. The V call is TRBV20-1, the J call TRBJ2-7; TRBD2 matches 15 bases. This CDR3 has 17 amino acids. The J segment lost 4 bases and the V segment lost 1 base, leaving 8 bases of the junction unmatched. Germline CDR1 and CDR2: DFQATT and SNEGSKA (reference sequence). As DNA, the CDR3 is TGCAGTGCTAGAGGGGGGACTAGCGGGGGGTTAGAATACGAGCAGTACTTC. It specifies CSARGGTSGGLEYEQYF.

The sample holds many counts of this clonotype. V and J are TRBV7-2 and TRBJ2-5; D ambiguous. This CDR3 comprises 13 residues. Germline CDR1 is SGHTA and CDR2 is FQGNSA. With 5 bases removed from V and 2 bases from J, the gap between germline ends came to 9 bases. The CDR3 bases are TGTGCCAGCAGCGCCCACCCTCAAGAGACCCAGTACTTC. Translating it yields CASSAHPQETQYF.